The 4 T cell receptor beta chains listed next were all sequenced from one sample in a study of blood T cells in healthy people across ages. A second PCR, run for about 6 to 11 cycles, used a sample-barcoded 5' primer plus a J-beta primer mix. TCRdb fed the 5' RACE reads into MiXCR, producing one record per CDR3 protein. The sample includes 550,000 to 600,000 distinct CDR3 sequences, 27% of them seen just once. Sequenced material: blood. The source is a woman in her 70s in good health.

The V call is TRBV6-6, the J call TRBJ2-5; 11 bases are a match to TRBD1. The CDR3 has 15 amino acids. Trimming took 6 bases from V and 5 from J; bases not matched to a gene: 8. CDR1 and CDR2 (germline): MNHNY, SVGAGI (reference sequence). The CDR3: CASREGQGVGETQYF. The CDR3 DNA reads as TGTGCCAGCAGGGAGGGACAGGGGGTTGGGGAGACCCAGTACTTC.

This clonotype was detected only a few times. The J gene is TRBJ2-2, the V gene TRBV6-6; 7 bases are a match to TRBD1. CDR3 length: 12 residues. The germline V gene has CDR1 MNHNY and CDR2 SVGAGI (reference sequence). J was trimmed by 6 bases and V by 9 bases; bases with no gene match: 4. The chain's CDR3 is CASRQGSGELFF. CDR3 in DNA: TGTGCCAGTCGACAGGGTTCCGGGGAGCTGTTTTTT.

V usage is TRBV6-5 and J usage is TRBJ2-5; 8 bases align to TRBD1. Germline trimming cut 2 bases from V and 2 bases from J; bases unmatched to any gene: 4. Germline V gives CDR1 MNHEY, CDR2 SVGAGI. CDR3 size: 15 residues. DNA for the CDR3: TGTGCCAGCAGTTACCTTGGACAGGGACAAGAGACCCAGTACTTC. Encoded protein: CASSYLGQGQETQYF.

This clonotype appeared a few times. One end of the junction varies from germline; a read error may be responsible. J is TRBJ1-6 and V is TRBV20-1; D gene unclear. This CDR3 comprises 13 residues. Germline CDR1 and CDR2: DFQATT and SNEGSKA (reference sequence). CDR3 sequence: CSARDMEGSPLRF. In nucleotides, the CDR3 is TGCAGTGCTAGAGACATGGAGGGTTCACCCCTCCGCTTT.